The clone carrying this TCR beta chain was seen a single time. This CDR3 spans 18 amino acids. Germline CDR1 is KGHSH and CDR2 is LQKENI. Trimming took 3 bases from V and 3 from J; bases not matched to a gene: 13. This entry comes from a study of blood T cell repertoires in COVID-19. Whole-study context: From the United States, Italy and Spain came samples of acute and convalescent COVID-19. PBMCs, B-cell-depleted T cells, or T cells were the source of the cDNA or gDNA that made up the material.

Authors' analysis steps: Researchers report that nucleated cell counts were estimated from reference gene primer amplification. Profiled with immunoSEQ multiplex PCR; TCRdb holds only in-frame clones, not every one. For V, J and clone size, that table is used; D and trimming come from the DNA. Of tens of thousands of clones in the sample, about 90% were seen once. Sequencing was performed on peripheral blood. The TCR originated in a man aged 50 to 60 with active COVID-19. The chain joins TRBV18 to TRBJ1-4; TRBD1 aligns across 7 bases. DNA for the CDR3: TGTGCCAGCTCACCTAGGTCGACAGGGACCAGGGCTAATGAAAAACTGTTTTTT. Protein product: CASSPRSTGTRANEKLFF.